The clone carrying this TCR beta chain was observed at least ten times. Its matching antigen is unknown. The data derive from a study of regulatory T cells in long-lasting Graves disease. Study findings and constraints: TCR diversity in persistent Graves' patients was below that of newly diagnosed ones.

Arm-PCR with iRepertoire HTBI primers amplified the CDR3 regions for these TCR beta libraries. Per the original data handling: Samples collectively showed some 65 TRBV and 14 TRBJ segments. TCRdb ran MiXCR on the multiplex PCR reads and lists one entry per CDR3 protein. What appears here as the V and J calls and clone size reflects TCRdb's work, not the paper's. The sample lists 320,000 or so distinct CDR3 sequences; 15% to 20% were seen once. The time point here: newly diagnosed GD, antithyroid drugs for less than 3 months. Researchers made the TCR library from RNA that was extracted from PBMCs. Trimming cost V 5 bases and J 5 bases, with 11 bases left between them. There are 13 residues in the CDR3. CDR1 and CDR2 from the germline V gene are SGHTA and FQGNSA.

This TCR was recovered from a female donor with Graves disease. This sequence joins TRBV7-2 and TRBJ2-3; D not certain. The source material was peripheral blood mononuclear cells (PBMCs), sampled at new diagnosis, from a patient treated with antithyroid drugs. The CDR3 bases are TGTGCCAGCAGCCCCTCGGGCGTAGATACGCAGTATTTT. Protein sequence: CASSPSGVDTQYF.